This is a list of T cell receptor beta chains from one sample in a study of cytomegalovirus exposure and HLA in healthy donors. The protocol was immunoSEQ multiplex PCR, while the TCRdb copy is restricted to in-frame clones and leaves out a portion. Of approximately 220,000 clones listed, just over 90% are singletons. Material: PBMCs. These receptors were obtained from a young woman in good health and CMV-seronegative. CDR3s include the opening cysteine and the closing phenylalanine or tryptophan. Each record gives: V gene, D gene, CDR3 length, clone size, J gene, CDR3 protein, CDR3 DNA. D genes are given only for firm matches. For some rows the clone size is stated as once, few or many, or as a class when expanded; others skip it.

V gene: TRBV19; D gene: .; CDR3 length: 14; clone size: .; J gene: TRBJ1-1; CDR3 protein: CASSIPTGGTEAFF; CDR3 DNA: TGTGCCAGTAGTATCCCGACAGGCGGCACTGAAGCTTTCTTT
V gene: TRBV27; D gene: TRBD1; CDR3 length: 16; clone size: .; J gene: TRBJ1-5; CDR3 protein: CASSLSGGQGGQPQHF; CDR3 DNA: TGTGCCAGCAGTTTATCGGGGGGACAGGGTGGGCAGCCCCAGCATTTT
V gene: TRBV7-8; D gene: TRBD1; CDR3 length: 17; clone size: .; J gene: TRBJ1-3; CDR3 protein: CASARLPGQASGNTIYF; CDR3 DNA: TGTGCCAGCGCACGCCTCCCGGGACAGGCTTCTGGAAACACCATATATTTT
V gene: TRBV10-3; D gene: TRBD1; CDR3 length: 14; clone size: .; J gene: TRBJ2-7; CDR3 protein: CAISGGTGDVEQYF; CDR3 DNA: TGTGCCATCAGTGGCGGGACAGGGGACGTCGAGCAGTACTTC
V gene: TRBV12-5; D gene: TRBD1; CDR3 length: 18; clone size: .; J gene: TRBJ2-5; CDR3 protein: CASGLRFWDRLYQETQYF; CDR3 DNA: TGTGCTAGTGGTTTACGATTCTGGGACAGGTTGTACCAAGAGACCCAGTACTTC
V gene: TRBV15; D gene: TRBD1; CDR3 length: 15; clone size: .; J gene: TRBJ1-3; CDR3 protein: CATSFQQGAGNTIYF; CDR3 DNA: TGTGCCACCAGCTTCCAACAGGGGGCTGGAAACACCATATATTTT
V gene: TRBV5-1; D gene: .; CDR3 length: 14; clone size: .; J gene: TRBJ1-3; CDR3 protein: CASSLGTAGNTIYF; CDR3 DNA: TGCGCCAGCAGCTTGGGGACAGCTGGAAACACCATATATTTT
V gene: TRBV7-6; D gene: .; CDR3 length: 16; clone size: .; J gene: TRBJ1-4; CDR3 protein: CASSLVGRTGDEKLFF; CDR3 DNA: TGTGCCAGCAGCTTAGTGGGAAGAACCGGGGATGAAAAACTGTTTTTT
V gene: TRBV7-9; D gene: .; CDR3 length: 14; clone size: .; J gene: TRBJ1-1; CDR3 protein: CASSFLGHIAEAFF; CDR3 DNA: TGTGCCAGCAGCTTCTTAGGACATATCGCTGAAGCTTTCTTT
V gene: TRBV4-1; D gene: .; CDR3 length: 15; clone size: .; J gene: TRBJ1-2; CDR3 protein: CASSLNSQGNYGYTF; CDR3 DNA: TGCGCCAGCAGCCTAAATTCACAGGGTAACTATGGCTACACCTTC
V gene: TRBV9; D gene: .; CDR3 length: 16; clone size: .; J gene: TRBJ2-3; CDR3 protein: CASSVGTRDRTDTQYF; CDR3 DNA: TGTGCCAGCAGCGTCGGGACCCGAGACAGGACAGATACGCAGTATTTT
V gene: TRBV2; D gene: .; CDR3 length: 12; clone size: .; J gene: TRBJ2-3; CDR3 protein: CASSRQRDTQYF; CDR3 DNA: TGTGCCAGCAGCCGACAACGGGATACGCAGTATTTT
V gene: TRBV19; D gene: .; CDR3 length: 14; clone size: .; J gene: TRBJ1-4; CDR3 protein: CASSYRATNEKLFF; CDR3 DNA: TGTGCCAGTAGTTACAGAGCAACTAATGAAAAACTGTTTTTT
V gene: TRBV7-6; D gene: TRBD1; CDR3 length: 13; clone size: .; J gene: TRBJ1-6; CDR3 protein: CASSWTGLSPLHF; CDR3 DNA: TGTGCCAGCAGCTGGACAGGTCTCTCACCCCTCCACTTT
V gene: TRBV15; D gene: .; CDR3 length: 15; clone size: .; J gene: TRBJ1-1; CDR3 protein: CATGTGRTHGTEAFF; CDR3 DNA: TGTGCCACCGGAACCGGGAGAACGCACGGCACTGAAGCTTTCTTT
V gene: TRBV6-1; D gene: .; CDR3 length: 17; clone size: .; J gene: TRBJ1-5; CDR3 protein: CASSEEIWHRGNQPQHF; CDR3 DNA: TGTGCCAGCAGTGAAGAGATTTGGCACAGGGGCAATCAGCCCCAGCATTTT
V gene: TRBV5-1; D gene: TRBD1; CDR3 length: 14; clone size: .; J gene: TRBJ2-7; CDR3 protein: CASSFRDRGHEQYF; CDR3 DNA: TGCGCCAGCAGCTTCCGGGACAGGGGCCACGAGCAGTACTTC
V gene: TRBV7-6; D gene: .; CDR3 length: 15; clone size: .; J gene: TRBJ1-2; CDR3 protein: CASSLVPEIGGGYTF; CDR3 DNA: TGTGCCAGCAGCTTAGTCCCAGAGATCGGGGGGGGCTACACCTTC
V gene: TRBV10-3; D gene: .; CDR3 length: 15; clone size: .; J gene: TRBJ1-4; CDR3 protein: CAIKADGATNEKLFF; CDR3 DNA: TGTGCCATCAAAGCGGACGGTGCAACTAATGAAAAACTGTTTTTT
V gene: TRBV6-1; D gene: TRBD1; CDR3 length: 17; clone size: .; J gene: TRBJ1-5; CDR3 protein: CASSGGQGRIGNQPQHF; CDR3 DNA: TGTGCCAGCAGTGGGGGACAGGGGCGTATCGGCAATCAGCCCCAGCATTTT
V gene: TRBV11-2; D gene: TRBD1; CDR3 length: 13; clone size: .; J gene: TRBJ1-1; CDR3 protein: CASSLGQGALAFF; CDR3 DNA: TGTGCCAGCAGCTTAGGACAGGGGGCACTTGCTTTCTTT
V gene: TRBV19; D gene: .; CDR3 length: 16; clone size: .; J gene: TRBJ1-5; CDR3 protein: CASSYGQLELNQPQHF; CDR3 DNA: TGTGCCAGTAGCTACGGACAGCTCGAATTAAATCAGCCCCAGCATTTT
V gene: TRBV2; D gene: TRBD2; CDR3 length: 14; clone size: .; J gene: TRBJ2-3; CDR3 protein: CASLAGGLGDTQYF; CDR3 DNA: TGTGCCAGCCTAGCGGGAGGGCTAGGAGATACGCAGTATTTT
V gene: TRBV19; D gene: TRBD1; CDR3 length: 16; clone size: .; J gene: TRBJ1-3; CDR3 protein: CATGMRQGGSGNTIYF; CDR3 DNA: TGTGCCACTGGGATGCGACAGGGAGGCTCTGGAAACACCATATATTTT
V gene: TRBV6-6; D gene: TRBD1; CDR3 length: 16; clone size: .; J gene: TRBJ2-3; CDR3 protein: CASSYRTGSGTDTQYF; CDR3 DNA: TGTGCCAGCAGTTACCGGACAGGCAGCGGCACAGATACGCAGTATTTT
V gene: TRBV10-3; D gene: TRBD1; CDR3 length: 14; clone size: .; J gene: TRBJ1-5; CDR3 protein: CAITADRSNQPQHF; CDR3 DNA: TGTGCCATCACCGCGGACAGGAGCAATCAGCCCCAGCATTTT
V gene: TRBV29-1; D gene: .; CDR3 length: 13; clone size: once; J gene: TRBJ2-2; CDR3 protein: CSVGVANTGELFF; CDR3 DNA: TGCAGCGTTGGAGTCGCGAACACCGGGGAGCTGTTTTTT
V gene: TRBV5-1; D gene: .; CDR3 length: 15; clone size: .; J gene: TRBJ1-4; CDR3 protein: CASSFRGTTNEKLFF; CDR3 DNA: TGCGCCAGCAGCTTCAGGGGAACAACTAATGAAAAACTGTTTTTT
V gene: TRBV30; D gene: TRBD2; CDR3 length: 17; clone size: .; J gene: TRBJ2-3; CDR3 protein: CAWIEGLRTSGTDTQYF; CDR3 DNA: TGTGCCTGGATCGAGGGGTTAAGGACTAGCGGGACAGATACGCAGTATTTT
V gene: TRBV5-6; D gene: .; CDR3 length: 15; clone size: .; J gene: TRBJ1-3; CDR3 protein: CASSFGRGPGNTIYF; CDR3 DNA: TGTGCCAGCAGCTTCGGCAGGGGACCCGGAAACACCATATATTTT
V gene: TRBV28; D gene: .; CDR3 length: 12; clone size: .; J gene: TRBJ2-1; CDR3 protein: CASRQGVNEQFF; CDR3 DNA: TGTGCCAGCAGACAGGGAGTGAATGAGCAGTTCTTC
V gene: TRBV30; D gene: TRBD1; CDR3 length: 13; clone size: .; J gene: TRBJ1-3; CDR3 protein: CAWSRGQGATIYF; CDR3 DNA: TGTGCCTGGAGTAGAGGACAGGGGGCCACCATATATTTT
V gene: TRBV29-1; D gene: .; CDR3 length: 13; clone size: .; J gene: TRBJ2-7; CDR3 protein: CSVATQPGDEQYF; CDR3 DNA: TGCAGCGTTGCCACACAACCAGGGGACGAGCAGTACTTC
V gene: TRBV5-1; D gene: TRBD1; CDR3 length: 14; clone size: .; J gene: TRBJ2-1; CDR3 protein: CASAGTGMFNEQFF; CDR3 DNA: TGCGCCAGCGCCGGGACAGGGATGTTCAATGAGCAGTTCTTC
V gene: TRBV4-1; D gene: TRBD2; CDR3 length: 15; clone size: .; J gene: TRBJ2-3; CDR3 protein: CASSQVGGSADTQYF; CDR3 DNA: TGCGCCAGCAGCCAAGTTGGCGGGAGCGCAGATACGCAGTATTTT
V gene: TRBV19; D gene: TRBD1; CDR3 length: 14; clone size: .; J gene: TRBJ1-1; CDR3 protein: CASSSRQGGTEAFF; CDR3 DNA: TGTGCCAGTAGCTCCCGACAGGGCGGGACTGAAGCTTTCTTT
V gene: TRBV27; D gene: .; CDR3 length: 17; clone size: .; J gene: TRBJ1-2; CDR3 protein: CASSFGAYRTENYGYTF; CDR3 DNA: TGTGCCAGCAGTTTTGGGGCGTATAGGACGGAGAACTATGGCTACACCTTC
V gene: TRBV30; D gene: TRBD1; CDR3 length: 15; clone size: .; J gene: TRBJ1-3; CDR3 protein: CAWSGGRGSGNTIYF; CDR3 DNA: TGTGCCTGGAGTGGTGGCAGGGGGAGTGGAAACACCATATATTTT
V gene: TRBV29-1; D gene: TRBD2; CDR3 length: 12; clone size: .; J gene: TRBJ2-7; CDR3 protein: CSGGRGAYEQYF; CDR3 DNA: TGCAGCGGCGGACGGGGGGCCTACGAGCAGTACTTC
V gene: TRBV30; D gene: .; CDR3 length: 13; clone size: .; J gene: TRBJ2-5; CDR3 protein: CAWRGLYQETQYF; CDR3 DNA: TGTGCCTGGAGGGGCCTATACCAAGAGACCCAGTACTTC
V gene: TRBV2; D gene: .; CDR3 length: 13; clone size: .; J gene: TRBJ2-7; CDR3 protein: CASSADSDYEQYF; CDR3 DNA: TGTGCCAGCAGCGCTGACTCTGACTACGAGCAGTACTTC
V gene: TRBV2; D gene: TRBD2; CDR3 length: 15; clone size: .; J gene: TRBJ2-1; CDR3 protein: CASSEQGLAFNEQFF; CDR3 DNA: TGTGCCAGCAGTGAACAAGGACTAGCTTTCAATGAGCAGTTCTTC
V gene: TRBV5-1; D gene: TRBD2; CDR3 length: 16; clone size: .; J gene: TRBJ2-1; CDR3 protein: CASSSGLAGDSGEQFF; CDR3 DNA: TGCGCCAGCAGCTCCGGACTAGCGGGAGACTCGGGTGAGCAGTTCTTC
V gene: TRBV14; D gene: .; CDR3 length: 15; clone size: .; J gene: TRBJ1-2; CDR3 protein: CASSQEVHSDYGYTF; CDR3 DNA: TGTGCCAGCAGCCAAGAGGTACATAGCGACTATGGCTACACCTTC
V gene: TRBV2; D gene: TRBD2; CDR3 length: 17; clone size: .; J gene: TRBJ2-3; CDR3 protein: CASSESVLAGQVDTQYF; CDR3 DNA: TGTGCCAGCAGTGAAAGCGTACTAGCGGGACAGGTAGATACGCAGTATTTT
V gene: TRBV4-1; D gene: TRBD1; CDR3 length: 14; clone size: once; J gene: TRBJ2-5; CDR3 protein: CASSPRDSLLAQYF; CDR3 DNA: TGCGCCAGCAGCCCCAGGGACAGCCTTTTGGCCCAGTACTTC